This TCR beta chain stems from a study of cytomegalovirus exposure and HLA in healthy donors. With 60 Vbeta and 13 Jbeta primers, the PCR was carried out. Profiling relied on immunoSEQ multiplex PCR, and the TCRdb table lists in-frame clones only, not all of them. The sample holds about 200,000 clones, roughly 79% seen once. The CDR3 contains 17 residues. Trimming removed 0 bases from V and 7 bases from J, with 16 bases in between. The V gene's germline CDR1 is PRHDT and CDR2 FYEKMQ (reference sequence). At sampling all donors were nominally healthy, likely with unrecorded immune exposures. This clonotype was obtained from a man aged 18 to 29 in good health and CMV-seronegative. Sequencing was performed on PBMCs. The chain uses TRBV13 and TRBJ1-6; the D gene is possibly TRBD1 (5 bases). The CDR3 DNA reads TGTGCCAGCAGCTTAGGTCAGGGCTCAATGGCGAATTCACCCCTCCACTTT. It translates to CASSLGQGSMANSPLHF.